The T cell receptor (beta chain) described here comes from a study of control samples from healthy donors and cancer patients. Here immunoSEQ multiplex PCR was the method, and the copy in TCRdb shows in-frame clones only, minus some. The table lists more than 95,000 clones, 87% of them singletons. The sequencing sample was made of blood. The clonotype was recovered from a man aged 35 to 55 in good health.

The CDR3 reads CASSSGNMASLHF. CDR3 coding DNA: TGTGCCAGCAGCTCCGGCAACATGGCATCCCTCCACTTT. The V call is TRBV11-2, the J call TRBJ1-6; D gene ambiguous. Germline V gene sequence: CDR1 SGHAT, CDR2 FQNNGV. The CDR3 totals 13 residues. Trimming shortened V by 4 bases and J by 14 bases, and 15 bases separated the two germline ends.